This T cell receptor beta chain was sequenced during a study of human versus mouse CDR3 diversity and MHC coevolution. Background on the study: The immunoSEQ assay reportedly detects one in 200,000 T cells. Study results and limitations: Clonal inequality was lowest in most of the three human donors. Human T cells underwent selection on roughly 6 different MHC II alleles.

Cells were CD45RO-negative CD62L-positive naive CD4 T cells sorted from PBMCs. About this clone itself: Its antigen is undetermined.

Clones were read by immunoSEQ multiplex PCR, and TCRdb kept only the in-frame ones, dropping some. The repertoire holds some 80,000 clones, with 85% to 95% as singletons. The ends were cut back, 0 bases at V and 6 bases at J, with 11 bases in the middle. CDR1 and CDR2 from the germline V gene are LNHDA and SQIVND (reference sequence). This CDR3 contains 15 residues. Sequenced sample: naive CD4+ T cells from blood. Subset of the sample: CD45RO-negative CD62L-positive naive CD4 T cells. This receptor was taken from a person aged 25-75 years in good health. V is TRBV19 and J is TRBJ2-2, with TRBD2 as a possible D gene (5 bases). The CDR3 reads CASSIDPLVPGELFF. CDR3 sequence (DNA): TGTGCCAGTAGTATAGATCCACTAGTCCCCGGGGAGCTGTTTTTT. Based on the CDR3 plus reference TRBV19 and TRBJ2-2, the full variable domain is DGGITQSPKYLFRKEGQNVTLSCEQNLNHDAMYWYRQDPGQGLRLIYYSQIVNDFQKGDIAEGYSVSREKKESFPLTVTSAQKNPTAFYLCASSIDPLVPGELFFGEGSRLTVL.